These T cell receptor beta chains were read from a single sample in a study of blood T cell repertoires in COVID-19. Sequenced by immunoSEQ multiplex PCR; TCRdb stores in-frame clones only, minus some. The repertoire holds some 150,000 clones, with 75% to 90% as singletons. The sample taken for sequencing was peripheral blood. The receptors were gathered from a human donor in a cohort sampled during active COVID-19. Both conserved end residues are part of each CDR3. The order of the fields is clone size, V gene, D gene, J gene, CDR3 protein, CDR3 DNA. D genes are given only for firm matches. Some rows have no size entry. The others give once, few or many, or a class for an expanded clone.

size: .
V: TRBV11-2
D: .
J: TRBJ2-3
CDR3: CASSLDRNAGQGTDTQYF
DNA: TGTGCCAGCAGCTTAGATCGGAACGCGGGGCAAGGCACAGATACGCAGTATTTT

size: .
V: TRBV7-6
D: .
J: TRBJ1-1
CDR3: CASSPTALGTEAFF
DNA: TGTGCCAGCAGCCCGACAGCCCTGGGCACTGAAGCTTTCTTT

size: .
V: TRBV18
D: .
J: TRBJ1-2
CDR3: CASSPPSRVGGYTF
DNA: TGTGCCAGCTCACCACCCTCCAGGGTTGGTGGCTACACCTTC

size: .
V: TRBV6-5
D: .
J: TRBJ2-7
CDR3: CASRGHGRTEQYF
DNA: TGTGCCAGCAGGGGACACGGCCGGACCGAGCAGTACTTC

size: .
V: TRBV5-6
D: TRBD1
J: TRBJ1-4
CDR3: CASSLAGTGNEKLFF
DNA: TGTGCCAGCAGCTTGGCCGGGACAGGAAATGAAAAACTGTTTTTT

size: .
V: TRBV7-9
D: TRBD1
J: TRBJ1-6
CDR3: CATRDRDQIYNSPLHF
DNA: TGTGCCACCCGAGACAGGGATCAGATTTATAATTCACCCCTCCACTTT

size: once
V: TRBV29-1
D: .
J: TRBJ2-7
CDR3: CSAVGGTAREQYF
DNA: TGCAGCGCTGTTGGGGGGACAGCGAGGGAGCAGTACTTC

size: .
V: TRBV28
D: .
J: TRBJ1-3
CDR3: CASSIGGQSGNTIYF
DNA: TGTGCCAGCAGTATTGGGGGACAATCTGGAAACACCATATATTTT

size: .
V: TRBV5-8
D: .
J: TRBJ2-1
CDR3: CASSPIRGGNEQFF
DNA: TGTGCCAGCAGCCCCATTCGAGGGGGCAATGAGCAGTTCTTC

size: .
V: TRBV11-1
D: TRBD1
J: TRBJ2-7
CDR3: CASSSPGQTTYEQYF
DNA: TGTGCCAGCAGCTCCCCGGGACAGACTACCTACGAGCAGTACTTC

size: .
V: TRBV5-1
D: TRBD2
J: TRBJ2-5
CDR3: CASSLGLAGGREQETQYF
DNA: TGCGCCAGCAGCCTCGGACTAGCGGGAGGTCGGGAGCAAGAGACCCAGTACTTC

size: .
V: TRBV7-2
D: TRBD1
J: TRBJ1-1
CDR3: CASSSAGGTEAFF
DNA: TGTGCCAGCAGCTCTGCAGGGGGGACTGAAGCTTTCTTT

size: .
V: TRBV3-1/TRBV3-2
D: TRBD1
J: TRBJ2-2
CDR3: CASSEGQVPNTGELFF
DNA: TGTGCCAGCAGCGAGGGACAGGTGCCGAACACCGGGGAGCTGTTTTTT

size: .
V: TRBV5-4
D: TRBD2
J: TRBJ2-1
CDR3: CASSLPASGGYNEQFF
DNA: TGTGCCAGCAGCTTGCCGGCTAGCGGGGGTTACAATGAGCAGTTCTTC

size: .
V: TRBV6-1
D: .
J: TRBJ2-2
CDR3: CASSEIGGGSTGELFF
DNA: TGTGCCAGCAGTGAAATTGGAGGTGGGAGCACCGGGGAGCTGTTTTTT

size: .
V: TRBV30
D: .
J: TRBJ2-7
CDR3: CAWRIGQQNEQYF
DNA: TGTGCCTGGAGAATTGGGCAGCAGAACGAGCAGTACTTC

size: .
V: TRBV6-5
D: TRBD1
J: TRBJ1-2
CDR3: CASSLGTGERGYTF
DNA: TGTGCCAGCAGCCTAGGGACAGGGGAACGTGGCTACACCTTC

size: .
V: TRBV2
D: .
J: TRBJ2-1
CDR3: CASSEFQGGGFDEQFF
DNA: TGTGCCAGCAGTGAATTCCAAGGGGGGGGTTTCGATGAGCAGTTCTTC

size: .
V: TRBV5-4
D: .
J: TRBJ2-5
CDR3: CASSNKGHKQETQYF
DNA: TGTGCCAGCAGCAACAAAGGACACAAACAAGAGACCCAGTACTTC

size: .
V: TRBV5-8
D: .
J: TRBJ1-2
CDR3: CASSDGTLTHYGYTF
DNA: TGTGCCAGCAGCGACGGGACACTCACACACTATGGCTACACCTTC

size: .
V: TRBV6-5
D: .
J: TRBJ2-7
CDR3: CASSYSVRGPTYEQYF
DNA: TGTGCCAGCAGTTACTCTGTTAGGGGTCCTACCTACGAGCAGTACTTC

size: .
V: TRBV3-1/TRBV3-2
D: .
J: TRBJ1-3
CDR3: CASSQRALLSSGNTIYF
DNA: TGTGCCAGCAGCCAGAGGGCTCTACTAAGCTCTGGAAACACCATATATTTT

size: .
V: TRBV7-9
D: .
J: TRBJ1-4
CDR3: CASSLYVGGVKGKLFF
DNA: TGTGCCAGCAGCTTATATGTCGGCGGGGTTAAGGGGAAACTGTTTTTT

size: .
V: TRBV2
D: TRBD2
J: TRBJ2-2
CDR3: CATQREVETGELFF
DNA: TGTGCCACCCAGCGGGAGGTAGAAACCGGGGAGCTGTTTTTT

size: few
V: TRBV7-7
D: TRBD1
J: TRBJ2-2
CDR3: CASSRGQGATGELFF
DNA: TGTGCTAGCAGCCGGGGACAGGGGGCGACTGGGGAGCTGTTTTTT

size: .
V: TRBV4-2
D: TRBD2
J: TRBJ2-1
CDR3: CASSQGLADRGQFF
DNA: TGTGCCAGCAGCCAGGGACTAGCGGACCGCGGGCAGTTCTTC

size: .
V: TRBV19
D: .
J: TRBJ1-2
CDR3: CASSISAGALGGYTF
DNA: TGTGCCAGTAGTATTTCCGCAGGGGCACTGGGTGGCTACACCTTC

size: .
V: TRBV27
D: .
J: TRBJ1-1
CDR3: CASRTNTEAFF
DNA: TGTGCCAGCAGGACAAACACTGAAGCTTTCTTT

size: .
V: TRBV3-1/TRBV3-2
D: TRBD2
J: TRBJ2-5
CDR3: CASSQGQPGGWETQYF
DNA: TGTGCCAGCAGCCAAGGACAGCCGGGGGGATGGGAGACCCAGTACTTC

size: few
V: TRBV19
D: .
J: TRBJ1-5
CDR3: CASRARGVGNQPQHF
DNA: TGTGCCAGTAGGGCCAGGGGAGTTGGCAATCAGCCCCAGCATTTT

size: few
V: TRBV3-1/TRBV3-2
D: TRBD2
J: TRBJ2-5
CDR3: CASSRGTSQQETQYF
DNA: TGTGCCAGCAGTCGTGGGACTAGCCAACAAGAGACCCAGTACTTC

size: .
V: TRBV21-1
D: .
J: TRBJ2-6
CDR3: CASSETSGVTGANVLTF
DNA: TGTGCCAGCAGCGAGACTAGCGGGGTAACTGGGGCCAACGTCCTGACTTTC

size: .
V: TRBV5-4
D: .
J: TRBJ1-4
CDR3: CASSSGNGGEKLFF
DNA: TGTGCCAGCAGCTCCGGCAATGGAGGCGAAAAACTGTTTTTT

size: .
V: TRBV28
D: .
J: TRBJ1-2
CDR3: CAVAGAPYYGYTF
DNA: TGTGCTGTAGCGGGGGCGCCCTACTATGGCTACACCTTC

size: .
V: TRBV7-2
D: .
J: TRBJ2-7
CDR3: CASSSQYGAYEQYF
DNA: TGTGCCAGCAGCTCGCAATACGGAGCCTACGAGCAGTACTTC

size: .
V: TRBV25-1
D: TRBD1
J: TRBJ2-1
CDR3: CASSEYLGQGQNNEQFF
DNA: TGTGCCAGCAGTGAATACTTAGGACAGGGTCAGAACAATGAGCAGTTCTTC

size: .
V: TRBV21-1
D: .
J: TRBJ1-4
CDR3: CASSKNRTEHEKLFF
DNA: TGTGCCAGCAGCAAAAACCGGACAGAACATGAAAAACTGTTTTTT

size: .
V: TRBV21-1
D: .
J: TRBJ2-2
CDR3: CASSKGQPGRGTTGELFF
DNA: TGTGCCAGCAGCAAAGGACAGCCTGGAAGGGGAACGACCGGGGAGCTGTTTTTT

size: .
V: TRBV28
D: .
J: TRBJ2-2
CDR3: CASTQLAGSGELFF
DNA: TGTGCCAGCACCCAGCTTGCAGGGTCCGGGGAGCTGTTTTTT

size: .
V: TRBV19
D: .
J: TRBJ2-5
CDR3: CARQNRGHGETQYF
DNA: TGTGCCAGGCAAAACCGGGGTCATGGAGAGACCCAGTACTTC